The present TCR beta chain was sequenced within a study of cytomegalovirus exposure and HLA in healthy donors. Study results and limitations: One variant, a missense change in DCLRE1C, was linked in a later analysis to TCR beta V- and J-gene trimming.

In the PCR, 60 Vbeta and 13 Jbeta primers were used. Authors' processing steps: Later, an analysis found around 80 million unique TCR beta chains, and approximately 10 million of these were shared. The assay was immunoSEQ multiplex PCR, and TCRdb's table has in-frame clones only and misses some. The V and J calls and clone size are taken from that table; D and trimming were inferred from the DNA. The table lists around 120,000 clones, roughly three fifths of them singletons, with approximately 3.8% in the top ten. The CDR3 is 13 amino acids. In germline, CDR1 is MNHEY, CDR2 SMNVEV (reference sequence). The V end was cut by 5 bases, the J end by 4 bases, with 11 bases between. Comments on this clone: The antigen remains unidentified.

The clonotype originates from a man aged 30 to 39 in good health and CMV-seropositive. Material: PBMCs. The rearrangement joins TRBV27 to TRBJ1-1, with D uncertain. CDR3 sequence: CASSPAAGTEAFF. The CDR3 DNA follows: TGTGCCAGCAGTCCGGCGGCTGGCACTGAAGCTTTCTTT.